The 13 T cell receptor beta chains below all came from one sample that was sequenced in a study of blood T cells in healthy people across ages. Combining a sample-barcoded 5' primer with a J-beta primer mix, a second PCR ran for about 6 to 11 cycles. TCRdb re-analysed the 5' RACE reads in MiXCR, keeping a single row per CDR3 protein. The sample includes 950,000 to 1,200,000 distinct CDR3 sequences, more than 30% of them seen just once. The specimen was blood. The source is a man aged 18 to 29 in good health.

The CDR3 sequence is CAYRDSANTEAFF. The CDR3 region has the DNA TGTGCCTATAGGGACAGCGCGAACACTGAAGCTTTCTTT. V usage is TRBV30 and J usage is TRBJ1-1, with 7 nucleotides matching TRBD1. Germline values: CDR1 GTSNPN, CDR2 SVGIG (reference sequence). V gave up 7 bases and J gave up 1 base; unmatched junction bases: 6. The CDR3 has 13 amino acids.

This clonotype has a count of ten or more. The CDR3 nucleotides read TGTGCCACCAGCAGAGAGGTAGATAGCAATCAGCCCCAGCATTTT. Translating it yields CATSREVDSNQPQHF. The rearrangement links TRBV15 to TRBJ1-5, with D hard to call. This CDR3 comprises 15 residues. Germline CDR1 LNHNV, CDR2 YYDKDF (reference sequence). V dropped 0 bases and J dropped 0 bases, with 6 bases sitting between them.

The gene calls are TRBV4-2 and TRBJ1-1; D is unresolved. Trimming stripped 3 bases from V and 1 base from J, with 9 bases between. CDR1 LGHNA and CDR2 YNFKEQ come from the germline V gene. CDR3 length equals 14 residues. The CDR3 sequence is CASSHLEQNTEAFF. The CDR3 DNA reads TGTGCCAGCAGCCACCTAGAGCAGAACACTGAAGCTTTCTTT.

The rearrangement joins TRBV20-1 to TRBJ2-1; no reliable D call. Matching the DNA end better, TRBJ2-7 makes the J call doubtful. Germline V CDR1 and CDR2: DFQATT, SNEGSKA (reference sequence). This CDR3 is built from 15 residues. CDR3 sequence: CSARDRLWSYNEQYF. The CDR3 DNA reads as TGCAGTGCTAGAGATCGGCTTTGGTCCTACAATGAGCAGTACTTC.

The gene calls are TRBV15 and TRBJ1-2; D might be TRBD1 (5 bases). The CDR3 spans 15 residues. Germline V gene data show CDR1 as LNHNV and CDR2 as YYDKDF (reference sequence). Trimming shortened V by 5 bases and J by 4 bases, and 17 bases separated the two germline ends. As DNA, the CDR3 is TGTGCCACCAGCGACAGAACCCAAAACACCTATGGCTACACCTTC. Translating it yields CATSDRTQNTYGYTF.

The chain carries TRBV10-3 and TRBJ1-5, with D maybe TRBD1 (6 bases). The CDR3 sequence is 16 residues long. The V end was cut by 2 bases, the J end by 7 bases, with 18 bases between. The germline CDR1 and CDR2 sequences are ENHRY and SYGVKD. The CDR3 nucleotides read TGTGCCATCAGTGAGGGCTTAGGGGGAGGAGGACAGCCCCAGCATTTT. Amino acid sequence: CAISEGLGGGGQPQHF.

This CDR3 reads CASGAEGSYNEQFF. CDR3 sequence (DNA): TGTGCCAGCGGCGCGGAGGGGTCCTACAATGAGCAGTTCTTC. The chain uses TRBV6-5 and TRBJ2-1, with D perhaps TRBD2 (6 bases). The CDR3 spans 14 residues. The germline V gene encodes CDR1 MNHEY and CDR2 SVGAGI. V lost 8 bases and J lost 1, with 12 bases in between.

The V and J genes are TRBV6-6 and TRBJ1-1; D gene unclear. The V gene lost 2 bases and the J gene lost 5 bases, with 12 bases spanning the gap. The CDR3 is 14 residues long. Germline values: CDR1 MNHNY, CDR2 SVGAGI (reference sequence). CDR3 in amino acids: CASSYLETGTEAFF. CDR3 DNA sequence: TGTGCCAGCAGTTACCTCGAAACGGGGACTGAAGCTTTCTTT.

In this sample, this clonotype turned up once. The CDR3 nucleotides are TGTGCCAGCAGTGAGGGACGAGCCACCTACAATGAGCAGTTCTTC. It codes for CASSEGRATYNEQFF. The gene calls are TRBV6-1 and TRBJ2-1, with D perhaps assigned TRBD1 or TRBD2 (5 bases each). V was clipped by 3 bases and J by 2 bases, with 11 bases between them. The CDR3 has 15 residues. Germline CDR1 and CDR2: MNHNS and SASEGT.

The chain combines TRBV6-6 with TRBJ1-5; TRBD1 agrees at 7 bases. CDR1 MNHNY and CDR2 SVGAGI come from the germline V gene (reference sequence). This CDR3 is 14 amino acids long. J was trimmed by 2 bases and V by 8 bases; bases with no gene match: 6. The CDR3 loop is CASGTGERNQPQHF. The DNA of the CDR3 is TGTGCCAGCGGCACAGGGGAGCGCAATCAGCCCCAGCATTTT.

This chain links TRBV5-1 with TRBJ1-5, with TRBD1 matching 7 bases. CDR3 length: 18 residues. V was clipped by 7 bases and J by 0 bases; unmatched bases: 16. Germline loops: CDR1 SGHRS, CDR2 YFSETQ. Written as DNA, the CDR3 is TGCGCCAGCGGGCCGACAGGGCCCTTCCGAGATAGCAATCAGCCCCAGCATTTT. Translated, it gives CASGPTGPFRDSNQPQHF.

As for this clonotype: An end of the junction differs from the germline gene, which may be a read error. This rearrangement joins TRBV10-3 to TRBJ2-2; D is unclear. This CDR3 comprises 15 residues. Germline V gene data show CDR1 as ENHRY and CDR2 as SYGVKD. The CDR3 DNA sequence: TGTGCCATCAGTGAACGCAGAACGAACACCGCGGAGCTGTTTTTT. Translated: CAISERRTNTAELFF.

V gene TRBV4-1 combines with J gene TRBJ1-4; 7 nucleotides agree with TRBD1. CDR3 length: 14 residues. The germline V gene has CDR1 MGHRA and CDR2 YSYEKL. Losses at the gene ends were 4 bases for V and 4 bases for J; bases not matched to a gene: 3. In DNA, the CDR3 is TGCGCCAGCAGCCGGGACAGACGTAATGAAAAACTGTTTTTT. Protein sequence: CASSRDRRNEKLFF.